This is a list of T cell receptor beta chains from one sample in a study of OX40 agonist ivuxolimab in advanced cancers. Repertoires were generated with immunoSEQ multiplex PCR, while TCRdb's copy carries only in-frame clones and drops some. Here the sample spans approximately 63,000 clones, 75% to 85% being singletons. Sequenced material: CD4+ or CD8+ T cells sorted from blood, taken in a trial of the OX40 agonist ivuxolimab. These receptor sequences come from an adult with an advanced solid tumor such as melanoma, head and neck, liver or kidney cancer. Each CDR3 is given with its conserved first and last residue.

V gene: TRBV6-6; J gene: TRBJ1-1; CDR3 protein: CATSMFGSGYTEAFF
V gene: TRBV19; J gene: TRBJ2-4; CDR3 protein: CASSIALIAKNIQYF
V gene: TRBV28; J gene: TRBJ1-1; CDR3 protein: CASSLSTGNLLNTEAFF
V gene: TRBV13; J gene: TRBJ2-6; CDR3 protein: CASSSDSSGANVLTF
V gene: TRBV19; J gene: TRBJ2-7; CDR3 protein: CASSPQGAGGEQYF
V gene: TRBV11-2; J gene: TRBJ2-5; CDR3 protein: CASSSRARVQETQYF
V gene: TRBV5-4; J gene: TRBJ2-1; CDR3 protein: CASSLDVTSVNEQFF
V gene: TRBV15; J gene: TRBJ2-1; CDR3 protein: CATSRERTVAYEQFF
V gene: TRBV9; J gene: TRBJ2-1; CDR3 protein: CASSVEGSYNEQFF
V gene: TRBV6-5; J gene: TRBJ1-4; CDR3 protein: CASSYGRQTDNEKLFF
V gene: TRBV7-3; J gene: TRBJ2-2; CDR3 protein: CASSYGTGELFF
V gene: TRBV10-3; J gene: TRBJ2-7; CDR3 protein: CAISESPSGSNEQYF
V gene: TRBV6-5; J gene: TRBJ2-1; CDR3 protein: CASSEGTTYNEQFF
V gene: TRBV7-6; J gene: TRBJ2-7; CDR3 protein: CASSLASSGYEQYF
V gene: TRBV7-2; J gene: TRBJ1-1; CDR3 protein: CASSLGPVGLFEAFF
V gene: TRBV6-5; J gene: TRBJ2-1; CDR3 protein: CASSYSGTGVGDEQFF
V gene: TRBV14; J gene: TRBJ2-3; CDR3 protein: CASSQDRALVLF
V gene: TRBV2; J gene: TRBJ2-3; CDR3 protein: CASSDLAGGEYSTDTQYF
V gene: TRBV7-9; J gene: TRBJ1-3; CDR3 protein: CASSLPDRGDMPIYF
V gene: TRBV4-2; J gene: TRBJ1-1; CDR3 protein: CASSTPDTEAFF
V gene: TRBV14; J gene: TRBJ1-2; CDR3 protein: CASSQQKGSNWGYTF
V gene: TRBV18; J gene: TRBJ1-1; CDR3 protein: CASSPPVSGWNTEAFF
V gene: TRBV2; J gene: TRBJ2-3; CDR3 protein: CASTAQGGAGDTQYF
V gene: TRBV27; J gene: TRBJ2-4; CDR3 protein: CASSLAGGLAKNIQYF
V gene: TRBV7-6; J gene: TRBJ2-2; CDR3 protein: CASSPQRSRDTGELFF
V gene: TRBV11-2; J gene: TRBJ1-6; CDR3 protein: CASSSTGAALHF
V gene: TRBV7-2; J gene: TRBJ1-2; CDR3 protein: CASSLGLTSGYTF
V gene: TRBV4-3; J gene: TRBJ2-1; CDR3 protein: CASSQGPGGTSGKNEQFF
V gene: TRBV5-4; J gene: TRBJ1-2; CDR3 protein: CAITRTGIDGYTF
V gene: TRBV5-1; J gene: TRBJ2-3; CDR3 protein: CASSVAGGRTDTQYF
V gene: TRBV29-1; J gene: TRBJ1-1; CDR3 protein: CSVEGTGLNTEAFF
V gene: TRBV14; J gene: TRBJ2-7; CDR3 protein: CASSQRGGYEQYF
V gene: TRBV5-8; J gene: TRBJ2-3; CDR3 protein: CASSSLGGGAKDTQYF
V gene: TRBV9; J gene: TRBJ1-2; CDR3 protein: CASSVARQGNYGYTF
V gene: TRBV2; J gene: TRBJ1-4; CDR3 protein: CASRTNINEKLFF
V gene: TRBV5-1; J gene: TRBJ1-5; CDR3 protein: CASSLDGGGQPQHF
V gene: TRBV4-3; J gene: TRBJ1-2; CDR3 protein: CASSQARRDYGYTF
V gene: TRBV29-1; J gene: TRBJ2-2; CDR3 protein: CSARVNTGELFF
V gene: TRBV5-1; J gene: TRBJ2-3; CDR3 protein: CASSLVVRTTDTQYF
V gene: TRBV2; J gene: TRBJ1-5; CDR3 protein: CASSEFGGGQPQHF
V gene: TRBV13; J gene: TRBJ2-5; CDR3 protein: CASSLGWETQYF
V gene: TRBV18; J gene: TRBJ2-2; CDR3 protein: CASSPPTGATGELFF
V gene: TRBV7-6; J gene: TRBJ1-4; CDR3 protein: CASSPSGTPGELFF
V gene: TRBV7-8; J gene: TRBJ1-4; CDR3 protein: CASSLNVQGLGKLFF
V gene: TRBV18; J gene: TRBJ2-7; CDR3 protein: CASSPQGLEQYF
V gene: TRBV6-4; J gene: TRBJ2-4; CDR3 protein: CASSQDSKNIQYF
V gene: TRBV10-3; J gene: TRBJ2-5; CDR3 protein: CAISESRAETQYF
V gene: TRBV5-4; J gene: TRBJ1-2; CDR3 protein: CASSFGGGGGYTF